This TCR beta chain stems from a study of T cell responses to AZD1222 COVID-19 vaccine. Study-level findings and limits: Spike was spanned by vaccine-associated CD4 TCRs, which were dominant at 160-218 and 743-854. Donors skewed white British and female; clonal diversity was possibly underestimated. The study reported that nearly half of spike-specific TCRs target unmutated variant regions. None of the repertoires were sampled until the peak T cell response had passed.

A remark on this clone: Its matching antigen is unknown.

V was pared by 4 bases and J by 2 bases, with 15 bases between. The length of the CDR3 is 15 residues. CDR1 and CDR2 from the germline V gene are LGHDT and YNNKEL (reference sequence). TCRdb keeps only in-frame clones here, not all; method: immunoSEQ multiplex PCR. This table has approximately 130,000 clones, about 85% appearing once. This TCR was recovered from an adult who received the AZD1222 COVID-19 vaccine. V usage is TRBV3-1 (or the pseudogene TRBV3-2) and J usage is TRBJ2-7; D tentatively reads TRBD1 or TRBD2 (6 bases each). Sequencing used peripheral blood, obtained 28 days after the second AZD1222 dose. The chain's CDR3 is CASSRYQEGAYEQYF. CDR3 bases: TGTGCCAGCAGCCGGTATCAGGAGGGGGCCTACGAGCAGTACTTC.